This T cell receptor (beta chain) emerged from a study of blood T cell repertoires in COVID-19. Study context: COVID-19 samples from acute and convalescent phases originated in the United States, Italy and Spain.

The CDR3 covers 16 residues. V shed 1 base and J shed 2 bases, with 12 bases lying between them. Per germline, CDR1 LGHNA and CDR2 YSLEER. In the original workflow: How many nucleated cells were present was estimated from reference gene primer amplification. Clones were sequenced by immunoSEQ multiplex PCR, and TCRdb holds only the in-frame ones, with some missing. V and J calls and clone size come straight from that table; D and trimming were deduced from the DNA. The profile shows about 180,000 clones, roughly 85% of them singletons. The gene calls are TRBV4-3 and TRBJ1-5; D might be TRBD1 (6 bases). The receptor's source is a man in his fifties or sixties with active or convalescent COVID-19. Sequenced sample: peripheral blood. Here the CDR3 DNA reads TGCGCCAGCAGCCAAGTTCTAGCAGGGGGCAATCAGCCCCAGCATTTT. Protein product: CASSQVLAGGNQPQHF.